The present T cell receptor beta chain was sequenced within a study of blood T cell repertoires in COVID-19. Turning to the study itself: The cDNA or gDNA used as material had been derived from T cells, B-cell-depleted T cells, or PBMCs.

Remarks on this clone: One end of the junction varies from germline; a read error may be responsible.

Germline CDR1 and CDR2: MNHEY and SMNVEV (reference sequence). This CDR3 is 13 amino acids long. Here immunoSEQ multiplex PCR was the method, and the copy in TCRdb shows in-frame clones only, minus some. The data show some 200,000 clones, under 90% seen once. V gene TRBV27 combines with J gene TRBJ2-7; TRBD2 is a possible D gene (5 bases). This clonotype originated in an elderly woman with active or convalescent COVID-19. The sequencing sample was made of peripheral blood. The CDR3 region has the DNA TGTGCCAGCATCCAAACCCCATGGACTGATACCCACTTC. This sequence encodes CASIQTPWTDTHF.